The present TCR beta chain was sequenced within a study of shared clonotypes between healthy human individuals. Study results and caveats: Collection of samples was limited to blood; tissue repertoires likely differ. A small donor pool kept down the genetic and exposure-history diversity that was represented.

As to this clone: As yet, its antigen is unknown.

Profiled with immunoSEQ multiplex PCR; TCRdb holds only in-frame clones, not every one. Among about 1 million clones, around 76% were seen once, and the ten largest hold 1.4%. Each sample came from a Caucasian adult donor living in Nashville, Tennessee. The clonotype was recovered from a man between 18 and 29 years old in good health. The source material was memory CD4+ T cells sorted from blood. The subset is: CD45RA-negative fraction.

DNA for the CDR3: TGTGCCAGCAGCTTAAGGGGAGGGGGCGTGACAGAATATGGCTACACCTTC. It translates to CASSLRGGGVTEYGYTF. The chain combines TRBV7-9 with TRBJ1-2; 7 positions agree with TRBD1. The junction had 14 bases not matched to a gene; V was cut back by 2 bases and J by 5 bases. The CDR3 consists of 17 residues. Germline CDR1 and CDR2: SEHNR and FQNEAQ (reference sequence).